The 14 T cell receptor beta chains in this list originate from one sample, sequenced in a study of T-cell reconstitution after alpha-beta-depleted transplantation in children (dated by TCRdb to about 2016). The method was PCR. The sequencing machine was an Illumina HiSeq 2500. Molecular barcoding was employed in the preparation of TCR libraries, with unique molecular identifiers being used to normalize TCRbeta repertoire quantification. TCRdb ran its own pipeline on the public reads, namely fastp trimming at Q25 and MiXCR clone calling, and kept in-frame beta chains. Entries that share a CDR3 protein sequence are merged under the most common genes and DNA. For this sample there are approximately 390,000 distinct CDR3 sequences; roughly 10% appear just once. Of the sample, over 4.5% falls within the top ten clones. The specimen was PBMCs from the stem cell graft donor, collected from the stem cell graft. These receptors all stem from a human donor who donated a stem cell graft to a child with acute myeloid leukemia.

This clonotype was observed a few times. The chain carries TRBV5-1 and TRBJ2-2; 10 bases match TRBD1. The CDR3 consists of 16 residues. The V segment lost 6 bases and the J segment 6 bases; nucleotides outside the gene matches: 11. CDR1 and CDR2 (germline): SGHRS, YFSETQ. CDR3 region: CASNPSGTGAAGELFF. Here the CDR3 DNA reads TGCGCCAGCAACCCCTCCGGGACAGGGGCGGCCGGGGAGCTGTTTTTT.

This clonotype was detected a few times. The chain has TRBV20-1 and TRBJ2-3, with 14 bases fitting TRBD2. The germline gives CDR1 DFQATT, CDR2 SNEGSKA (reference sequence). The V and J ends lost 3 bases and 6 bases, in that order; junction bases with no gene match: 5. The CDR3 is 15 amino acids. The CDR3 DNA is TGCAGTGCTAGTCGGGGGACTAGCGGGGGTGATACGCAGTATTTT. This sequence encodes CSASRGTSGGDTQYF.

The CDR3 region is CASSLGQGVSTEAFF. The DNA of the CDR3 is TGTGCCAGCAGCTTAGGCCAGGGAGTTAGCACTGAAGCTTTCTTT. This chain connects TRBV7-9 to TRBJ1-1; tentatively, D is TRBD1 (5 bases). Trimming removed 1 base at V and 4 bases at J, with 13 bases between. The germline CDR1 and CDR2 sequences are SEHNR and FQNEAQ (reference sequence). The CDR3 covers 15 residues.

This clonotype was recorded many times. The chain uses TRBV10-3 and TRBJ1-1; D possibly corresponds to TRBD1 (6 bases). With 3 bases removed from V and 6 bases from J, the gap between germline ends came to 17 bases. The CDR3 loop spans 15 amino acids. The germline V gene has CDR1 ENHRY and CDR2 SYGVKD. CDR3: CAISDGEDKGAEAFF. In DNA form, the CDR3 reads TGTGCCATCAGTGACGGAGAGGACAAGGGGGCTGAAGCTTTCTTT.

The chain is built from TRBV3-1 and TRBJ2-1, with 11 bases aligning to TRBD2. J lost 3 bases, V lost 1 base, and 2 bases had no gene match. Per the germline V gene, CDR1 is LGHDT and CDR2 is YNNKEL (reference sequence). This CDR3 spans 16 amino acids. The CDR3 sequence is CASSQGLAGGYNEQFF. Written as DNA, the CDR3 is TGTGCCAGCAGCCAAGGTCTAGCGGGAGGCTACAATGAGCAGTTCTTC.

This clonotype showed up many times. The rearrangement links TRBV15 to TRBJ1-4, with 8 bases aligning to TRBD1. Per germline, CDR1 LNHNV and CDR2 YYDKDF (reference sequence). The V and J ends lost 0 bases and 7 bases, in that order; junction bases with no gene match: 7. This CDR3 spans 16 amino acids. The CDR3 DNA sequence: TGTGCCACCAGCAGAGATTTAGGACAGGGAGCTGAAAAACTGTTTTTT. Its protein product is CATSRDLGQGAEKLFF. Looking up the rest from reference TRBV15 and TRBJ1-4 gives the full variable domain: DAMVIQNPRYQVTQFGKPVTLSCSQTLNHNVMYWYQQKSSQAPKLLFHYYDKDFNNEADTPDNFQSRRPNTSFCFLDIRSPGLGDTAMYLCATSRDLGQGAEKLFFGSGTQLSVL.

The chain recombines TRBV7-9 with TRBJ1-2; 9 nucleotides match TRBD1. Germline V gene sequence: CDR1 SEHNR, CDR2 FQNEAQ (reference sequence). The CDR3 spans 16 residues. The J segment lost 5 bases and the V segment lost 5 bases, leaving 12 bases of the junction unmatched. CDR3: CASSATGGGPIYGYTF. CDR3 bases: TGTGCCAGCAGCGCCACAGGGGGCGGACCCATTTATGGCTACACCTTC.

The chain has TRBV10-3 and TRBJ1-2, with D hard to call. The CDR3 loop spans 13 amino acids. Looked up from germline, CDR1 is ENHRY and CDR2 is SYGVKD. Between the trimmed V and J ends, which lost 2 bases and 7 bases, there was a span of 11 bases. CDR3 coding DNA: TGTGCCATCAGTGAGATCGAGGTTGGTGGCTACACCTTC. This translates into CAISEIEVGGYTF.

The CDR3 region has the DNA TGTGCCAGCAGCTTAGGGTGGGCTAGCGGGAAGAGAGGCAATGAGCAGTTCTTC. This codes for CASSLGWASGKRGNEQFF. The chain joins TRBV13 to TRBJ2-1; 9 bases match TRBD2. The germline CDR1 and CDR2 sequences are PRHDT and FYEKMQ (reference sequence). After removal of 0 bases from V and 6 bases from J, the junction contained 12 bases not matched to a gene. The length of the CDR3 is 18 residues.

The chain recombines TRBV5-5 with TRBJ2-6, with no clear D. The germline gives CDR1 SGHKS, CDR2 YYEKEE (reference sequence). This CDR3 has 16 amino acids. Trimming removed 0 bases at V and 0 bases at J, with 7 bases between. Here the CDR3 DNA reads TGTGCCAGCAGCTTGGATCGCCCCTCTGGGGCCAACGTCCTGACTTTC. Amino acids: CASSLDRPSGANVLTF.

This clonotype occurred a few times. Here the CDR3 reads CATLSSYNSPLHF. CDR3 in DNA: TGTGCCACACTAAGCTCCTATAATTCACCCCTCCACTTT. V usage is TRBV7-9 and J usage is TRBJ1-6; no definite D call. Trimming stripped 10 bases from V and 0 bases from J, with 7 bases between. The CDR3 covers 13 residues. Germline V gene lookup returns CDR1 SEHNR and CDR2 FQNEAQ (reference sequence). Supplemented by reference TRBV7-9 and TRBJ1-6, the full variable domain reads DTGVSQNPRHKITKRGQNVTFRCDPISEHNRLYWYRQTLGQGPEFLTYFQNEAQLEKSRLLSDRFSAERPKGSFSTLEIQRTEQGDSAMYLCATLSSYNSPLHFGNGTRLTVT.

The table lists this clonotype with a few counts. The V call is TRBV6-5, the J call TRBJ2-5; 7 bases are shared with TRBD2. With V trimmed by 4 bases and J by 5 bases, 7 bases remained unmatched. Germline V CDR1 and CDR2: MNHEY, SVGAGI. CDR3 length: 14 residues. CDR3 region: CASSFSGGGETQYF. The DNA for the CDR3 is TGTGCCAGCAGTTTTTCGGGAGGTGGGGAGACCCAGTACTTC.

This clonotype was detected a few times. CDR3 DNA sequence: TGTGCCAGCTCCCGGCGTGAGGGCGGGCAGCCCCAGCATTTT. It codes for CASSRREGGQPQHF. The chain has TRBV18 and TRBJ1-5; D is undetermined. The CDR3 runs to 14 residues. V was clipped by 6 bases and J by 7 bases, with 16 bases between them. Germline V gene sequence: CDR1 KGHSH, CDR2 LQKENI.

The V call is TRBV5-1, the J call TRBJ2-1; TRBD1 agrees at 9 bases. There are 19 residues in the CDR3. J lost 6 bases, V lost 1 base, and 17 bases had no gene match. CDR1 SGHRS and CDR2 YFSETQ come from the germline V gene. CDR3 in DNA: TGCGCCAGCAGCTTGCCGGGACAGGGAGGCCCAGTAAAGGGCAATGAGCAGTTCTTC. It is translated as CASSLPGQGGPVKGNEQFF.